Reported below is one T cell receptor beta chain. Its antigen is as yet unknown. This record belongs to a study of T cell responses to AZD1222 COVID-19 vaccine. General study points: AZD1222 recipients seropositive at baseline numbered only six.

CDR1 is SGDLS, CDR2 YYNGEE, per germline. V lost 2 bases to trimming and J lost 5 bases; unmatched junction nucleotides: 4. The CDR3 loop spans 14 amino acids. Sequencing used immunoSEQ multiplex PCR; TCRdb keeps in-frame clones, though not all of them. The sample shows fewer than 120,000 clones, 85% to 95% of them seen only once. The rearrangement uses TRBV9 and TRBJ2-5; 9 nucleotides match TRBD1. The starting material was peripheral blood, obtained on day 0 of AZD1222 vaccination. This TCR was sampled from an adult in good health. The CDR3 DNA reads as TGTGCCAGCAGCGTCGGACAGGGGCCTGAGACCCAGTACTTC. It specifies CASSVGQGPETQYF.